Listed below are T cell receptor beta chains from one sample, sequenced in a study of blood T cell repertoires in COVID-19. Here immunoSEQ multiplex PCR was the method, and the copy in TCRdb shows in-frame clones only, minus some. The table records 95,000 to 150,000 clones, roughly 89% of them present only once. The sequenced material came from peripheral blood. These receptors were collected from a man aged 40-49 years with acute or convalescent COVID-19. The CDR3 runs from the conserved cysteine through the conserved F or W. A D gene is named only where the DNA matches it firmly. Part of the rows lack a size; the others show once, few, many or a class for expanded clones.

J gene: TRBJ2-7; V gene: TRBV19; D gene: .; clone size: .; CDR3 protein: CASSTDSYEQYF; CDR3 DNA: TGTGCCAGTAGTACGGACAGCTACGAGCAGTACTTC
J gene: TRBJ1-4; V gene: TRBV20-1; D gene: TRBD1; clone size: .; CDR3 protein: CSASGQGTNPVFF; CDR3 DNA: TGCAGTGCTAGTGGACAGGGGACCAACCCGGTGTTTTTT
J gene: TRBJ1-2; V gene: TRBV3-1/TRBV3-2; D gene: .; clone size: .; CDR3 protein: CASSQDLGGDYGYTF; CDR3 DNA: TGTGCCAGCAGCCAAGATCTTGGGGGCGACTATGGCTACACCTTC
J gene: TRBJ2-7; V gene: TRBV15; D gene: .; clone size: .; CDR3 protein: CATSRVGQATNEQYF; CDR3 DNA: TGTGCCACCAGCAGAGTAGGGCAAGCGACTAACGAGCAGTACTTC
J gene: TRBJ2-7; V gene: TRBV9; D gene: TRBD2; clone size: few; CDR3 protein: CASSNPNQRESGYEQYF; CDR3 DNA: TGTGCCAGCAGCAACCCGAACCAGCGGGAGTCAGGTTACGAGCAGTACTTC
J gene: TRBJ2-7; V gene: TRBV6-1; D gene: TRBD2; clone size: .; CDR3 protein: CASSDLGLADYEQYF; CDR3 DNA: TGTGCCAGCAGTGATCTGGGACTAGCGGATTACGAGCAGTACTTC
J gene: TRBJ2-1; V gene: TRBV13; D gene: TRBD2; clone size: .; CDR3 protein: CASSLGLAGGGNEQFF; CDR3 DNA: TGTGCCAGCAGCTTAGGACTAGCGGGAGGGGGCAATGAGCAGTTCTTC
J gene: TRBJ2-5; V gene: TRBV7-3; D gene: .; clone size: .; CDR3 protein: CASSYGVQETQYF; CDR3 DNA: TGTGCCAGCAGCTATGGAGTTCAAGAGACCCAGTACTTC
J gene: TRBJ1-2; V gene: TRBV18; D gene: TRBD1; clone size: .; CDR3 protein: CASSLGTGVYGYTF; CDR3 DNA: TGTGCCAGCTCACTTGGGACAGGGGTCTATGGCTACACCTTC
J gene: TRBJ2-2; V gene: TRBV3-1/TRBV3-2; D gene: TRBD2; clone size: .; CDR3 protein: CASSQQLAGGTGELFF; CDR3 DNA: TGTGCCAGCAGCCAACAGCTAGCGGGGGGAACCGGGGAGCTGTTTTTT
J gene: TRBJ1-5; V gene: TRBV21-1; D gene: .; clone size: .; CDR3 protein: CASSKEGRGSQPQHF; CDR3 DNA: TGTGCCAGCAGCAAAGAAGGGAGGGGCAGTCAGCCCCAGCATTTT
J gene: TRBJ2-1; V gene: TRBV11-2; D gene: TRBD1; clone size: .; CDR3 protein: CASKTGGNNEQFF; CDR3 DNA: TGTGCCAGCAAGACAGGGGGAAACAATGAGCAGTTCTTC
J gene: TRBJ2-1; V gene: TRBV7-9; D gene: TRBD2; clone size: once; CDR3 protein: CASSSNPRLAGGDEQFF; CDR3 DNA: TGTGCCAGCAGCTCCAACCCAAGACTAGCGGGAGGGGATGAGCAGTTCTTC
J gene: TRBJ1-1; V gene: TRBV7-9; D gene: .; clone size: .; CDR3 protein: CASSLGTAGGTEAFF; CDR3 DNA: TGTGCCAGCAGCCTAGGGACGGCGGGTGGAACTGAAGCTTTCTTT
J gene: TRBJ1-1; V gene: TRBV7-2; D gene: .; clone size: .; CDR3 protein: CASSLGLGRVTEAFF; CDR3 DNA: TGTGCCAGCAGCTTAGGGTTAGGGAGGGTCACTGAAGCTTTCTTT
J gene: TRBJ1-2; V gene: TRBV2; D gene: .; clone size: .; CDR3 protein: CASSEQGGYGYTF; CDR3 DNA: TGTGCCAGCAGTGAACAGGGTGGCTATGGCTACACCTTC
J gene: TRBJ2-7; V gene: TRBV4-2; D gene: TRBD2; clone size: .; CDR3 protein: CASSQDRGGRYEQYF; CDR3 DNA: TGTGCCAGCAGCCAAGATCGGGGGGGGAGGTACGAGCAGTACTTC
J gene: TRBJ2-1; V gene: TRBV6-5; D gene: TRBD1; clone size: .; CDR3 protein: CASLGTGGPNEQFF; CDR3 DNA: TGTGCCAGCCTGGGGACAGGGGGCCCCAATGAGCAGTTCTTC
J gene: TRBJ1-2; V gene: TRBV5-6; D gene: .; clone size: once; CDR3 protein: CASSLIRDTPLGGGYTF; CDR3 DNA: TGTGCCAGCAGCTTGATTCGCGACACCCCCTTGGGTGGTGGCTACACCTTC
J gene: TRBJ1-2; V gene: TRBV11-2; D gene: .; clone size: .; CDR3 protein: CASSEGAGVYGYTF; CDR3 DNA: TGTGCCAGCAGCGAAGGGGCGGGAGTTTATGGCTACACCTTC
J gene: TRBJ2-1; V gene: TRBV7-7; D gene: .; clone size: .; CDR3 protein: CASSFAPGPYNEQFF; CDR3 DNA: TGTGCCAGCAGCTTTGCACCGGGTCCCTACAATGAGCAGTTCTTC
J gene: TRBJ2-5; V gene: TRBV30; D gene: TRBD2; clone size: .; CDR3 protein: CAWSVGGSGGAETQYF; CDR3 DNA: TGTGCCTGGAGTGTTGGTGGTAGCGGGGGGGCAGAGACCCAGTACTTC
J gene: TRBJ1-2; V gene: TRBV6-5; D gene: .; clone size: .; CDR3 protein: CASRDTGRVGGYTF; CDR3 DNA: TGTGCCAGCAGAGATACAGGGCGGGTCGGTGGCTACACCTTC
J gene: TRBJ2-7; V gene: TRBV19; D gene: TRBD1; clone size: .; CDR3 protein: CASSTPTAGQGSYEQYF; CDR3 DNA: TGTGCCAGTAGTACCCCAACGGCGGGACAGGGATCCTACGAGCAGTACTTC
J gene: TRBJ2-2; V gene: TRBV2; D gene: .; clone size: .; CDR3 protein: CASSGVGAVTGELFF; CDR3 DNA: TGTGCCAGCAGTGGTGTGGGAGCGGTGACCGGGGAGCTGTTTTTT
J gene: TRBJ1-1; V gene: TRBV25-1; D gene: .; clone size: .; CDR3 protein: CASSESTGFYTEAFF; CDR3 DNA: TGTGCCAGCAGTGAGTCGACAGGATTTTACACTGAAGCTTTCTTT
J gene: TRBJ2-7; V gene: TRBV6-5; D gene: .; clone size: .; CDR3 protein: CATGGRTTSRQYF; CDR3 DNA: TGTGCCACAGGGGGGAGAACTACGAGCAGGCAGTACTTC
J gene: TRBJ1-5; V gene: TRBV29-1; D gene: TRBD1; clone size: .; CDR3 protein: CSVVTGGNQPQHF; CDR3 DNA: TGCAGCGTTGTGACAGGGGGCAATCAGCCCCAGCATTTT
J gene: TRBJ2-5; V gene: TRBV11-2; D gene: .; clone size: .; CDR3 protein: CASSKGAQETQYF; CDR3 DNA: TGTGCCAGCAGCAAAGGGGCCCAAGAGACCCAGTACTTC
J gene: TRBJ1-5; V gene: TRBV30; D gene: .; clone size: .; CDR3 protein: CALRGGQPQHF; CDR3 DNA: TGTGCCTTACGGGGTGGTCAGCCCCAGCATTTT
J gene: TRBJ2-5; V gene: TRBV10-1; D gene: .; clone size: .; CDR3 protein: CASSESSGGLEETQYF; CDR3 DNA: TGCGCCAGCAGTGAGTCGAGTGGGGGCCTTGAAGAGACCCAGTACTTC
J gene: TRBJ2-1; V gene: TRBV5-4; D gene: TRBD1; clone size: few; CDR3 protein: CASSFGQVVSYNEQFF; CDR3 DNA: TGTGCCAGCAGCTTCGGACAGGTGGTCTCCTACAATGAGCAGTTCTTC
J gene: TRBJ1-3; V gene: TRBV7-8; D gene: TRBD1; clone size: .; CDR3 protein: CASSSPGQGAENTIYF; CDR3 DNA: TGTGCCAGCAGCTCCCCGGGACAGGGGGCAGAAAACACCATATATTTT
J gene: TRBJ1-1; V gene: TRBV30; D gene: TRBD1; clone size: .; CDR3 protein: CAWSRDSGWTEAFF; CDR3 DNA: TGTGCCTGGAGTCGGGACAGTGGATGGACTGAAGCTTTCTTT
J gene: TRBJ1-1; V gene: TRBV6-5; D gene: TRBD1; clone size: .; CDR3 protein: CASSRTGPNTEAFF; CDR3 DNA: TGTGCCAGCAGTCGGACAGGACCGAACACTGAAGCTTTCTTT
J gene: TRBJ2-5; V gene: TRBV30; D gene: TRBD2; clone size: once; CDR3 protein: CAWSLASGGRETQYF; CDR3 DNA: TGTGCCTGGAGTTTAGCTAGCGGGGGGCGGGAGACCCAGTACTTC
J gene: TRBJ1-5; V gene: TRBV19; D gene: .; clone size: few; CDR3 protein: CASSRMRVGNQPQHF; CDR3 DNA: TGTGCCAGTAGTCGGATGAGGGTCGGCAATCAGCCCCAGCATTTT
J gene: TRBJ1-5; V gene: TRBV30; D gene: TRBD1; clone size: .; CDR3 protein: CAWSAPPGTGDQPQHF; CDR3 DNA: TGTGCCTGGAGTGCCCCACCGGGGACAGGGGATCAGCCCCAGCATTTT
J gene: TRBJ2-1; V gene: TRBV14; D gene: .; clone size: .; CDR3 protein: CASSASSAYNEQFF; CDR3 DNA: TGTGCCAGCAGCGCTAGCTCGGCCTACAATGAGCAGTTCTTC
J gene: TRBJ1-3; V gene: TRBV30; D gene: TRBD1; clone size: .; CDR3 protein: CAWSVYRGHSGNTIYF; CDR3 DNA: TGTGCCTGGAGTGTATATAGGGGGCACTCTGGAAACACCATATATTTT
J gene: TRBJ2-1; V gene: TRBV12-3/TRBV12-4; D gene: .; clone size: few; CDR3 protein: CASRRDPHNEQFF; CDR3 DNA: TGTGCCAGCAGGCGGGACCCTCACAATGAGCAGTTCTTC
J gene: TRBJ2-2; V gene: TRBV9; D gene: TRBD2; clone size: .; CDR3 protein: CASTKTETSGSRLGELFF; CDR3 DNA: TGTGCCAGCACCAAGACTGAGACTAGCGGGAGTAGGTTGGGGGAGCTGTTTTTT
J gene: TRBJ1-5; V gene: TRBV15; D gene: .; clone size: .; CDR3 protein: CATSRDLNIAQPQHF; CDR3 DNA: TGTGCCACCAGCAGAGATTTGAACATCGCTCAGCCCCAGCATTTT
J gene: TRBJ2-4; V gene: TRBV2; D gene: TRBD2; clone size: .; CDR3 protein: CASSVGLAGDLAKNIQYF; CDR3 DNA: TGTGCCAGCAGTGTAGGACTAGCGGGGGACCTAGCCAAAAACATTCAGTACTTC
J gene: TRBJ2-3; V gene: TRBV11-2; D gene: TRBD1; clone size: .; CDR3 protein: CASSIPRDRRTDTQYF; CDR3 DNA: TGTGCCAGCAGCATCCCCCGGGACAGACGAACAGATACGCAGTATTTT
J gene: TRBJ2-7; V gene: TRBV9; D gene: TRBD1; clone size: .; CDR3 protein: CASSVDGQGSYEQYF; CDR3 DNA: TGTGCCAGCAGCGTAGACGGACAGGGATCCTACGAGCAGTACTTC
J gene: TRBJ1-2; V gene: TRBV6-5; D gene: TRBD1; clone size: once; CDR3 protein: CASSRQGSGYGYTF; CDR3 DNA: TGTGCCAGCAGTCGACAGGGTTCGGGCTATGGCTACACCTTC
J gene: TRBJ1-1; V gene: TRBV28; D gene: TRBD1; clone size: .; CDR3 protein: CAARSIDRGATEAFF; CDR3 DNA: TGTGCCGCGCGTTCTATCGACAGGGGGGCCACTGAAGCTTTCTTT
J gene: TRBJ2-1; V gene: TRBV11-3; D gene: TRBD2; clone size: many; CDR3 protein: CASSSTSGGAGNEQFF; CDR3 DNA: TGTGCCAGCAGCTCGACTAGCGGGGGGGCTGGGAATGAGCAGTTCTTC
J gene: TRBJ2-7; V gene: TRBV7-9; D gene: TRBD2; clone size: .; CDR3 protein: CASSSERGTSYEQYF; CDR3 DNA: TGTGCCAGCAGCTCCGAGCGGGGGACCTCCTACGAGCAGTACTTC